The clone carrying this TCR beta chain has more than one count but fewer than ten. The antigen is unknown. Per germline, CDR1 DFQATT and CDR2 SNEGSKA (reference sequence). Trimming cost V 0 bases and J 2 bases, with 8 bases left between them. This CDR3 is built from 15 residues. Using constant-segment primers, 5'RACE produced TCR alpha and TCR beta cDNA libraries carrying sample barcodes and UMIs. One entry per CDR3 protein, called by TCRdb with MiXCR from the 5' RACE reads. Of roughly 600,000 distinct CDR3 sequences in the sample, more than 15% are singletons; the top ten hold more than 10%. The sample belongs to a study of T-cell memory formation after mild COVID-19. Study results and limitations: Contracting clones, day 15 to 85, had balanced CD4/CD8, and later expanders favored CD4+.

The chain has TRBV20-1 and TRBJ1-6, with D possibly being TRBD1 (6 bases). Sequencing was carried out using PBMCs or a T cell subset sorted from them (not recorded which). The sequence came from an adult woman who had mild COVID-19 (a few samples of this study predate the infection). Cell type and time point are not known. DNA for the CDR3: TGCAGTGCTAGAGAAGGGGGACCCTATAATTCACCCCTCCACTTT. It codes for CSAREGGPYNSPLHF.